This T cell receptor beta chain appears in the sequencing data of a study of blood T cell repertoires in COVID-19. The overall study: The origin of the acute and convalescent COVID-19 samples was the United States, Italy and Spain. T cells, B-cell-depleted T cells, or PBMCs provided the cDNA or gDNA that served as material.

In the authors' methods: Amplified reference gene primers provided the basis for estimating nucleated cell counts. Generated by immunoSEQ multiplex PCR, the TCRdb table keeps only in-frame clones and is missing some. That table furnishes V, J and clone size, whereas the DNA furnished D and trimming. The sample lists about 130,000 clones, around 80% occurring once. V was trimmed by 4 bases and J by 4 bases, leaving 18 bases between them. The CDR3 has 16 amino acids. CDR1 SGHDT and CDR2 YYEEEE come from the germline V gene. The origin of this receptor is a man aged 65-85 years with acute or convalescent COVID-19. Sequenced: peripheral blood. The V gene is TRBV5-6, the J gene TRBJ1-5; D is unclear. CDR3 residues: CASSRSRGLLNQPQHF. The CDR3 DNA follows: TGTGCCAGCAGCCGCTCAAGAGGACTTCTTAATCAGCCCCAGCATTTT.